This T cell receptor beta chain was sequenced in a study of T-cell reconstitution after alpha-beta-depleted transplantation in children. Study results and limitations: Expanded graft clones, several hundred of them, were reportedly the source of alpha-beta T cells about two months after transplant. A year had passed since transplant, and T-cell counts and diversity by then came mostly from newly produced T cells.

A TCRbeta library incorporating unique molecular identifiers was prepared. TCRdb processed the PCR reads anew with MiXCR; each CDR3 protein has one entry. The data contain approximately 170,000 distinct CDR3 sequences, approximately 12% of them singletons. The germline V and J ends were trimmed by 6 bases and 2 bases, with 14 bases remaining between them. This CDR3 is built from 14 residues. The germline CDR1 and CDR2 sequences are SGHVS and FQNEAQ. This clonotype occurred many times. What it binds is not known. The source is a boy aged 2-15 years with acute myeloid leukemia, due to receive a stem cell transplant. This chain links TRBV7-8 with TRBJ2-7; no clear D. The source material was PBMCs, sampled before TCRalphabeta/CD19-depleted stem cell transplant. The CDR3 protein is CASSDRRVPYEQYF. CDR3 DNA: TGTGCCAGCAGTGACCGCCGGGTCCCCTACGAGCAGTACTTC.